The entry below gives a single T cell receptor beta chain sequence along with its context. Antigen: not known. CDR3 length equals 12 residues. Trimming took 4 bases from V and 4 from J, leaving 8 bases between them. CDR1 and CDR2 (germline): SQVTM, ANQGSEA. Profiling relied on immunoSEQ multiplex PCR, and the TCRdb table lists in-frame clones only, not all of them. The table shows 110,000 to 150,000 clones, with approximately 91% occurring only once. Second doses at about 4 or about 12 weeks were pooled. This sample stems from a study of T cell responses to AZD1222 COVID-19 vaccine. Study-wide findings and caveats: With dominance at 160-218 and 743-854, vaccine-associated CD4 TCRs spanned spike. Clonal diversity was possibly underestimated, and white British individuals and females predominated among donors.

The clonotype originates from an adult who received the AZD1222 COVID-19 vaccine. Specimen: peripheral blood, collected 28 days after the second AZD1222 dose. The V call is TRBV29-1, the J call TRBJ1-5; D is ambiguous. CDR3 amino acids: CSVVVGNQPQHF. CDR3 bases: TGCAGCGTTGTGGTTGGGAATCAGCCCCAGCATTTT.